This T cell receptor (beta chain) was captured in a study of CD8 T cells in Susac syndrome. TCR beta sequencing covered blood CD8+ and CD4+ T cells. About 0.5 to 1 ug RNA was reverse transcribed with random hexamers. An immunoSEQ multiplex PCR amplified TCR beta CDR3 over 54 Vbeta and 13 Jbeta. A single record per CDR3 protein comes from TCRdb applying MiXCR to the immunoSEQ multiplex PCR reads. The sample has some 170,000 distinct CDR3 sequences, roughly 94% seen once; the top ten hold approximately 0.1%. Germline loops: CDR1 MDHEN, CDR2 SYDVKM. This CDR3 has 11 amino acids. V was trimmed by 6 bases and J by 6 bases, leaving 9 bases between them.

Sequencing was carried out using CD4+ T cells from PBMCs. The chain employs TRBV28 and TRBJ2-7; D is uncertain. The origin of this receptor is a human donor in good health. CDR3 protein: CASSPLAEQYF. For the CDR3, the DNA is TGTGCCAGCAGCCCTCTTGCCGAGCAGTACTTC.